This entry lists 18 T cell receptor beta chains sequenced from one sample in a study of cytomegalovirus exposure and HLA in healthy donors. TCRdb's table, derived via immunoSEQ multiplex PCR, lists solely in-frame clones and lacks some. Seen here are about 330,000 clones, 75% to 90% observed once, and the top ten hold about 0.8%. Sequenced: PBMCs. All receptors derive from a woman between 18 and 30 years old in good health and CMV-seronegative.

A note on this clone: Other DNA sequences in the sample encode the same CDR3. The rearrangement uses TRBV28 and TRBJ2-3; D ambiguous. V dropped 5 bases and J dropped 6 bases, with 6 bases sitting between them. Germline lookup yields CDR1 MDHEN and CDR2 SYDVKM. This CDR3 contains 11 residues. The DNA of the CDR3 is TGTGCCAGCAGTCCCGCGGATACGCAGTATTTT. It translates to CASSPADTQYF.

The rearrangement links TRBV19 to TRBJ2-1; D is unclear. Per the germline V gene, CDR1 is LNHDA and CDR2 is SQIVND (reference sequence). V was pared by 4 bases and J by 2 bases, with 18 bases between. The CDR3 consists of 17 residues. CDR3 DNA: TGTGCCAGTAGTACCGCACACCTAGTGACGACCTACAATGAGCAGTTCTTC. This translates into CASSTAHLVTTYNEQFF.

A word on this clone: This same CDR3 is encoded by further DNA sequences in the sample. The V gene is TRBV7-2, the J gene TRBJ1-2; 7 positions match TRBD1. The CDR3 is made up of 14 amino acids. Germline-derived CDR1 and CDR2 are SGHTA and FQGNSA. Trimming took 1 base from V and 1 from J; bases not matched to a gene: 0. In DNA, the CDR3 is TGTGCCAGCAGCTTAGACAGGGGTAACTATGGCTACACCTTC. Protein: CASSLDRGNYGYTF.

This clone occurred a few times. The chain couples TRBV29-1 to TRBJ1-5; 7 bases fit TRBD1. This CDR3 comprises 14 residues. Per germline, CDR1 SQVTM and CDR2 ANQGSEA. Unmatched junction bases numbered 9, after V lost 4 bases and J lost 6 bases. The CDR3 reads CSVVIPGGIQPQHF. The CDR3 region has the DNA TGCAGCGTTGTTATCCCAGGGGGAATTCAGCCCCAGCATTTT.

This rearrangement joins TRBV30 to TRBJ2-3; a weak D match, TRBD1 (6 bases). Trimming pared 3 bases from V and 3 bases from J, leaving 22 bases between. The CDR3 runs to 17 residues. Germline lookup yields CDR1 GTSNPN and CDR2 SVGIG (reference sequence). CDR3 protein: CAWSGVQGLRGTDTQYF. The DNA of the CDR3 is TGTGCCTGGAGCGGGGTTCAGGGGCTACGCGGAACAGATACGCAGTATTTT.

The CDR3: CASSYSMQGYEQYF. Here the CDR3 DNA reads TGTGCCAGCAGTTACTCGATGCAGGGATACGAGCAGTACTTC. J is TRBJ2-7 and V is TRBV6-5, with D tentatively TRBD1 (5 bases). CDR1 is MNHEY, CDR2 SVGAGI, per germline. Between the trimmed V and J ends, which lost 0 bases and 4 bases, there was a span of 10 bases. CDR3 length: 14 amino acids.

The V call is TRBV5-1, the J call TRBJ2-1; 7 bases map to TRBD1. This CDR3 spans 13 amino acids. CDR1 is SGHRS and CDR2 is YFSETQ in the germline V gene. The J segment lost 4 bases and the V segment lost 3 bases, leaving 1 base of the junction unmatched. The CDR3 coding sequence is TGCGCCAGCAGCTGGGGACAGTACAATGAGCAGTTCTTC. Its translation: CASSWGQYNEQFF.

In this sample, this clone turned up once. The rearrangement joins TRBV27 to TRBJ2-1; D ambiguous. The CDR3 contains 14 residues. V lost 2 bases, J lost 8 bases, and 13 bases lay in between. Per germline, CDR1 MNHEY and CDR2 SMNVEV (reference sequence). This CDR3 reads CASSLVEPVDEQFF. The DNA of the CDR3 is TGTGCCAGCAGTTTAGTAGAACCCGTCGATGAGCAGTTCTTC.

This rearrangement joins TRBV19 to TRBJ2-7; 7 bases line up with TRBD1. V lost 7 bases and J lost 6; bases outside the gene matches: 12. Germline V gene sequence: CDR1 LNHDA, CDR2 SQIVND (reference sequence). The CDR3 sequence is 14 residues long. The CDR3: CASTATGLIGEQYF. The CDR3 DNA reads as TGTGCCAGTACCGCGACAGGGTTAATCGGCGAGCAGTACTTC.

This sequence joins TRBV2 and TRBJ1-5, with D perhaps TRBD1 (5 bases). Germline CDR1 reads SNHLY; CDR2 reads FYNNEI. The CDR3 extends over 14 amino acids. Trimming shortened V by 3 bases and J by 10 bases, and 16 bases separated the two germline ends. Written as DNA, the CDR3 is TGTGCCAGCAGTGACAGGGATCCACCGACACCCCAGCATTTT. Amino acid sequence: CASSDRDPPTPQHF.

The V call is TRBV5-4, the J call TRBJ2-7; 7 positions match TRBD1. Germline lookup yields CDR1 SGHNT and CDR2 YYREEE (reference sequence). Trimming removed 4 bases from V and 3 bases from J; junction bases left unmatched: 4. The length of the CDR3 is 13 residues. The chain's CDR3 is CASSRGQVYEQYF. The CDR3 coding sequence is TGTGCCAGCAGCCGCGGACAGGTCTACGAGCAGTACTTC. Supplemented by reference TRBV5-4 and TRBJ2-7, the full variable domain reads ETGVTQSPTHLIKTRGQQVTLRCSSQSGHNTVSWYQQALGQGPQFIFQYYREEENGRGNFPPRFSGLQFPNYSSELNVNALELDDSALYLCASSRGQVYEQYFGPGTRLTVT.

The chain couples TRBV9 to TRBJ2-7, with D perhaps TRBD2 (5 bases). Looked up from germline, CDR1 is SGDLS and CDR2 is YYNGEE. The CDR3 extends over 15 amino acids. Between the trimmed V and J ends, which lost 0 bases and 4 bases, there was a span of 14 bases. The CDR3 coding sequence is TGTGCCAGCAGCGTAGAGGGCCATGGAGGATACGAGCAGTACTTC. Translating it yields CASSVEGHGGYEQYF. Using reference TRBV9 and TRBJ2-7 for the parts outside the CDR3, the full variable domain is DSGVTQTPKHLITATGQRVTLRCSPRSGDLSVYWYQQSLDQGLQFLIQYYNGEERAKGNILERFSAQQFPDLHSELNLSSLELGDSALYFCASSVEGHGGYEQYFGPGTRLTVT.

This chain links TRBV27 with TRBJ2-6; D uncertain. The length of the CDR3 is 16 residues. V lost 2 bases, J lost 0 bases, and 8 bases lay in between. The germline V gene has CDR1 MNHEY and CDR2 SMNVEV (reference sequence). CDR3 coding DNA: TGTGCCAGCAGTTTAAGTCGGAGCTCTGGGGCCAACGTCCTGACTTTC. This codes for CASSLSRSSGANVLTF.

In its sample, this clone was seen many times. This chain joins TRBV2 and TRBJ2-1, with D tentatively TRBD1 (6 bases). Germline assignment: CDR1 SNHLY and CDR2 FYNNEI. The V end lost 4 bases, the J end lost 8 bases, and 9 bases lay between the germline ends. The CDR3 is 12 amino acids. The CDR3 DNA reads as TGTGCCAGCAGTGGGGACACACATGAGCAGTTCTTC. This sequence encodes CASSGDTHEQFF.

V usage is TRBV28 and J usage is TRBJ1-4; D is uncertain. Germline values: CDR1 MDHEN, CDR2 SYDVKM. Trimming cost V 6 bases and J 8 bases, with 10 bases left between them. The CDR3 runs 12 residues. CDR3 sequence: CASSPLLEKLFF. In DNA form, the CDR3 reads TGTGCCAGCAGCCCTCTGCTAGAAAAACTGTTTTTT.

This clone was counted once. The V and J genes are TRBV9 and TRBJ2-2; no clear D gene. The germline gives CDR1 SGDLS, CDR2 YYNGEE. Trimming took off 5 bases at V and 1 base at J, with 3 bases between the two ends. There are 12 residues in the CDR3. DNA of the CDR3: TGTGCCAGCAGGCGGAACACCGGGGAGCTGTTTTTT. Protein sequence: CASRRNTGELFF.

This chain connects TRBV5-1 to TRBJ2-1; D is perhaps TRBD2 (6 bases). Germline loops: CDR1 SGHRS, CDR2 YFSETQ. The V gene lost 0 bases and the J gene lost 4 bases, with 8 bases spanning the gap. The CDR3 contains 14 residues. The CDR3 loop is CASSLGLVYNEQFF. The CDR3 coding sequence is TGCGCCAGCAGCTTGGGACTAGTATACAATGAGCAGTTCTTC.

The chain couples TRBV10-3 to TRBJ2-1; a possible D gene is TRBD2 (5 bases). Trimming cost V 5 bases and J 6 bases, with 11 bases left between them. This CDR3 is 13 amino acids long. CDR1 and CDR2 (germline): ENHRY, SYGVKD. Written as DNA, the CDR3 is TGTGCCATCAGTAGCGGTCTGGGCAATGAGCAGTTCTTC. Amino acid sequence: CAISSGLGNEQFF.